The text below deals with one T cell receptor (beta chain). The CDR3 totals 17 residues. Germline CDR1 and CDR2: SGHRS and YFSETQ. The ends were cut back, 4 bases at V and 2 bases at J, with 19 bases in the middle. The data were produced by immunoSEQ multiplex PCR, yet TCRdb's version contains in-frame clones alone and is incomplete. Here the sample spans roughly 50,000 clones, around nine tenths being singletons. This record comes from a study of PD-L1 blockade in urothelial cancer. As for time point: pretreatment peripheral blood. The rearrangement uses TRBV5-1 and TRBJ1-5; a possible D gene is TRBD1 (5 bases). The specimen was PBMCs, collected around atezolizumab (anti-PD-L1) treatment. The receptor's source is a woman aged 55-69 years with urothelial cancer. The CDR3 loop is CASSPGEGSVGNQPQHF. CDR3 nucleotide sequence: TGCGCCAGCAGCCCGGGAGAGGGGTCAGTGGGCAATCAGCCCCAGCATTTT.